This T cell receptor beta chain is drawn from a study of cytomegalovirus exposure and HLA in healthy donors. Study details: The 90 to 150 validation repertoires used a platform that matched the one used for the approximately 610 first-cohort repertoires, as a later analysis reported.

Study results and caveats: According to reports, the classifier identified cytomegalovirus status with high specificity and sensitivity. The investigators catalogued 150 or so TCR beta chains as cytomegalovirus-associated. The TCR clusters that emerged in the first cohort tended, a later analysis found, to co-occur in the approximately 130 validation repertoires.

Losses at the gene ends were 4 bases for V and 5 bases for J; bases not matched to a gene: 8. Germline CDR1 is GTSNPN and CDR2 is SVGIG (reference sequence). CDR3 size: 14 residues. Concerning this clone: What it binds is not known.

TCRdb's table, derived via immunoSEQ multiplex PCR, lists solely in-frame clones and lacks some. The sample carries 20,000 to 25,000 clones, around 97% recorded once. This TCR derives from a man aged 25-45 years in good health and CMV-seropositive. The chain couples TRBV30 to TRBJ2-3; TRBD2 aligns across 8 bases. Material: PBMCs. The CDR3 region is CAWTAGGFVDTQYF. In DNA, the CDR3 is TGTGCCTGGACTGCGGGAGGTTTTGTAGATACGCAGTATTTT.